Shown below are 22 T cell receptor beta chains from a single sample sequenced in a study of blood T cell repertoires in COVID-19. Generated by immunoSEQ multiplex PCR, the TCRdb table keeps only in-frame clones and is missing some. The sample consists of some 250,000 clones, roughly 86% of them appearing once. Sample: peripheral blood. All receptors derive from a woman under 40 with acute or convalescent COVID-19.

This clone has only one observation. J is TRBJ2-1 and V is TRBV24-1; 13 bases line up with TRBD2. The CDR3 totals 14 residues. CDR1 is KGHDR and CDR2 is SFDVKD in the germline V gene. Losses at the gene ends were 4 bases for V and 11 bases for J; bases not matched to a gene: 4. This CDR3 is CATSDRTSGGKQFF. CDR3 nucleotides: TGTGCCACCAGTGACCGGACTAGCGGGGGAAAGCAGTTCTTC.

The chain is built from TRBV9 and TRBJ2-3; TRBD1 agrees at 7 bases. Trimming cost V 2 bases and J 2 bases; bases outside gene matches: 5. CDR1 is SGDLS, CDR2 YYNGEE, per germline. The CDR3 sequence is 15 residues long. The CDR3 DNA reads TGTGCCAGCAGCGTTACAGGGGCCAACACAGATACGCAGTATTTT. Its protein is CASSVTGANTDTQYF.

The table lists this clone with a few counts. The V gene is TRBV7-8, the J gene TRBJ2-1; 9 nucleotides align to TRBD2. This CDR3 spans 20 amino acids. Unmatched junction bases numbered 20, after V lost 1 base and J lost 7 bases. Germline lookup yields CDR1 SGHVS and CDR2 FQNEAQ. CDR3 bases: TGTGCCAGCAGCTTAGAGGTGCGGGAGGGCTGGAGGTTGGTGGGAAATGAGCAGTTCTTC. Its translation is CASSLEVREGWRLVGNEQFF.

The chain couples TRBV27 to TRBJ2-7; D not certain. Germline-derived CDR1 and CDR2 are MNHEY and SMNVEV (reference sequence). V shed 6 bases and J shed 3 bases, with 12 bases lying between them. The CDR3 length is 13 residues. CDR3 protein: CASSPSPSYEQYF. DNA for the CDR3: TGTGCCAGCAGCCCCAGCCCTAGCTACGAGCAGTACTTC.

The CDR3 DNA is TGTGCCAGCTCCTTCGACGGGGAGCGGGACTACAATGAGCAGTTCTTC. Protein sequence: CASSFDGERDYNEQFF. The V call is TRBV2, the J call TRBJ2-1; 7 positions agree with TRBD2. CDR3 length: 16 residues. With 8 bases clipped from V and 3 bases from J, the junction kept 13 bases outside the gene matches. The germline CDR1 and CDR2 sequences are SNHLY and FYNNEI.

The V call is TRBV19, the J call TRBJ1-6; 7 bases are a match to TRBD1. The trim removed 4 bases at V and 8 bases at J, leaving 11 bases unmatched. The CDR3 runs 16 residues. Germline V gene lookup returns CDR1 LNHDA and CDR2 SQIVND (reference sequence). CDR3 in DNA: TGTGCCAGTAGTAATACAGGGGACTGGAGATATTCACCCCTCCACTTT. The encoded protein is CASSNTGDWRYSPLHF.

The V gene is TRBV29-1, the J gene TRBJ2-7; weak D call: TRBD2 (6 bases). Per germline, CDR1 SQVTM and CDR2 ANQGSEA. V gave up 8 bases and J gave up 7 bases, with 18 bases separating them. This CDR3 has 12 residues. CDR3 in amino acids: CSSRGSAGEQYF. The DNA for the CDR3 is TGCAGCTCTCGAGGCTCTGCGGGAGAGCAGTACTTC.

The CDR3 sequence is CAISDSTSGIPPKWYEQYF. In DNA, the CDR3 is TGTGCCATCAGTGACTCAACTAGCGGGATCCCCCCTAAGTGGTACGAGCAGTACTTC. The chain uses TRBV10-3 and TRBJ2-7; 10 bases match TRBD2. Germline V lookup: CDR1 ENHRY, CDR2 SYGVKD. The CDR3 has 19 residues. J gave up 4 bases and V 3 bases, and 18 bases lay outside the gene matches.

The CDR3, as DNA: TGTGCCAGTAGTATTCTTAAGGGGTCTCGGGAAAAACTGTTTTTT. Amino acid sequence: CASSILKGSREKLFF. The V call is TRBV19, the J call TRBJ1-4; maybe TRBD1 (5 bases). The V and J ends lost 3 bases and 8 bases respectively, with 16 bases between them. The germline gives CDR1 LNHDA, CDR2 SQIVND (reference sequence). The CDR3 is 15 amino acids.

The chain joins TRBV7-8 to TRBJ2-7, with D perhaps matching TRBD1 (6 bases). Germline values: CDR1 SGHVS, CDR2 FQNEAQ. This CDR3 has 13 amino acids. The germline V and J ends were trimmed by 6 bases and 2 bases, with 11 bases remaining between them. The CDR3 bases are TGTGCCAGCAGGAACAGGGAAACCTACGAGCAGTACTTC. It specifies CASRNRETYEQYF.

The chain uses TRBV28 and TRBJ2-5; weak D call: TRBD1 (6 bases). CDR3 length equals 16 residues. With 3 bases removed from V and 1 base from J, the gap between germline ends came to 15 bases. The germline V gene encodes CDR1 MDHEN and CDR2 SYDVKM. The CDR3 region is CASSFFILRGQETQYF. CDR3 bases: TGTGCCAGCAGTTTTTTCATCCTCAGGGGCCAAGAGACCCAGTACTTC.

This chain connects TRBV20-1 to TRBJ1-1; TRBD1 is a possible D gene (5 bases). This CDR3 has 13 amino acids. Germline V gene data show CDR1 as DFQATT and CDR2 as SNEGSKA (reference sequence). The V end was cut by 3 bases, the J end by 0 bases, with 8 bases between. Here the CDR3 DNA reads TGCAGTGCTAGTGACAGTTTGAACACTGAAGCTTTCTTT. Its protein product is CSASDSLNTEAFF.

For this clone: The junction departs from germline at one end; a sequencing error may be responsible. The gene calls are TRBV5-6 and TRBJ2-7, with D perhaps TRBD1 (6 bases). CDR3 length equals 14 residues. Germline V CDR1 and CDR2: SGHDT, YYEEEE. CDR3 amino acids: CASSLGGHRVGHHF. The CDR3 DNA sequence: TGTGCCAGCAGCTTGGGCGGACACAGGGTGGGCCACCACTTC.

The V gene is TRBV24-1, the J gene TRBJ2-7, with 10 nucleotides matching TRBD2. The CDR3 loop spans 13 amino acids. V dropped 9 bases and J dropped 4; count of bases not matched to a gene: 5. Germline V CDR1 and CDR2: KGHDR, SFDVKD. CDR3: CATPWTSGYEQYF. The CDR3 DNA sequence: TGTGCCACCCCCTGGACTAGCGGTTACGAGCAGTACTTC.

CDR3 nucleotide sequence: TGTGCCAGCAGTTACGACAAATCTAGCACAGATACGCAGTATTTT. Protein sequence: CASSYDKSSTDTQYF. V and J are TRBV6-5 and TRBJ2-3; no definite D call. V was trimmed by 2 bases and J by 0 bases, leaving 9 bases between them. In germline, CDR1 is MNHEY, CDR2 SVGAGI. The CDR3 sequence is 15 residues long.

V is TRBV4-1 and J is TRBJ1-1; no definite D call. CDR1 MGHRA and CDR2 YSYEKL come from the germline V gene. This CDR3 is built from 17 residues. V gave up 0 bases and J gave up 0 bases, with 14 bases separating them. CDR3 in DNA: TGCGCCAGCAGCCAAGACCCCTTGAGAGGAATGAACACTGAAGCTTTCTTT. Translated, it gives CASSQDPLRGMNTEAFF.

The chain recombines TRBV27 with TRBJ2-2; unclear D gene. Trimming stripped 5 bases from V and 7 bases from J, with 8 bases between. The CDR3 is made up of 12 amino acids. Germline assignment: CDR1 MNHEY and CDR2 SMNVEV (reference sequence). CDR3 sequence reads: CASSPVDGELFF. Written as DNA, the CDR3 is TGTGCCAGCAGTCCGGTCGACGGGGAGCTGTTTTTT.

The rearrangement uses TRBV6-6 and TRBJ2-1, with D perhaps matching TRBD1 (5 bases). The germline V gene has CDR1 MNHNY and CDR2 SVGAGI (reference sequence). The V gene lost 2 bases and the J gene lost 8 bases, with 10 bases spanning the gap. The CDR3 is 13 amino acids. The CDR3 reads CASSYPTEDEQFF. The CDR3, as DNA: TGTGCCAGCAGTTACCCGACAGAGGATGAGCAGTTCTTC.

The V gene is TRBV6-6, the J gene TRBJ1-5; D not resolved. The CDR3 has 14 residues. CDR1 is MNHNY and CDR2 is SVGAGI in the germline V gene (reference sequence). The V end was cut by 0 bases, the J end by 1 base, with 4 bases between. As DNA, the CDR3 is TGTGCCAGCAGTTACTCGAGCAGCAATCAGCCCCAGCATTTT. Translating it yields CASSYSSSNQPQHF.

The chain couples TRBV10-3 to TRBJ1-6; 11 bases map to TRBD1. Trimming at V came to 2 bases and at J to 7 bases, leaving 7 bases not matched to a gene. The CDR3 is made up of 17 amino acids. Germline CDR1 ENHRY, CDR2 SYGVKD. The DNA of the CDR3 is TGTGCCATCAGTGAGGCCAAAGGGACAGGGGGAAATTCACCCCTCCACTTT. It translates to CAISEAKGTGGNSPLHF.

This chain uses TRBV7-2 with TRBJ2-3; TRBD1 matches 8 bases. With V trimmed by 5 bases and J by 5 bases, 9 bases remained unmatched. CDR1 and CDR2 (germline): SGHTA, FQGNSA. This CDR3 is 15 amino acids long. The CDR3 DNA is TGTGCCAGCAGCCCCGGACAGGGCGGGGTAGATACGCAGTATTTT. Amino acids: CASSPGQGGVDTQYF. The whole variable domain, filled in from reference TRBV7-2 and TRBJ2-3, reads GAGVSQSPSNKVTEKGKDVELRCDPISGHTALYWYRQSLGQGLEFLIYFQGNSAPDKSGLPSDRFSAERTGGSVSTLTIQRTQQEDSAVYLCASSPGQGGVDTQYFGPGTRLTVL.

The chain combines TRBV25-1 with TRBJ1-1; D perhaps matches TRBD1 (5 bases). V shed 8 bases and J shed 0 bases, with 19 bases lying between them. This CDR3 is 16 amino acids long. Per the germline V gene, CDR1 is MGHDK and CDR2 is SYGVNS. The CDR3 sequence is CASRKGFAGLNTEAFF. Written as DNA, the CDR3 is TGTGCCAGCCGAAAGGGGTTCGCGGGACTGAACACTGAAGCTTTCTTT.